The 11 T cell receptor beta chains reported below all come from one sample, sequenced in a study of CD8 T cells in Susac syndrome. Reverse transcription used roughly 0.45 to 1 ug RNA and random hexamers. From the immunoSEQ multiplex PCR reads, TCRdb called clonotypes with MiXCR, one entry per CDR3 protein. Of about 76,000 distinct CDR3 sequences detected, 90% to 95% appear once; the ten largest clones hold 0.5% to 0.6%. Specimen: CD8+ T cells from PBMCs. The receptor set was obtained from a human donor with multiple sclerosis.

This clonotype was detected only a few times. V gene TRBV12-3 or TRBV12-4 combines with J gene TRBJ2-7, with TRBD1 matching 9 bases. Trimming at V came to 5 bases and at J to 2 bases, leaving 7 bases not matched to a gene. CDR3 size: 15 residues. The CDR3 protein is CASSLPGTGTYEQYF. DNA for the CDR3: TGTGCCAGCAGTCTCCCCGGGACAGGGACCTACGAGCAGTACTTC.

Here the CDR3 reads CASSPLGYEQYF. The DNA of the CDR3 is TGTGCCAGCAGCCCCTTAGGTTACGAGCAGTACTTC. The chain couples TRBV7-6 to TRBJ2-7; D unclear. Trimming took off 5 bases at V and 4 bases at J, with 9 bases between the two ends. CDR1 is SGHVS, CDR2 FNYEAQ, per germline. There are 12 residues in the CDR3.

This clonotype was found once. Written as DNA, the CDR3 is TGTGCCAGCAGTTTCAGGGTGATAGACTACGAGCAGTACTTC. This encodes CASSFRVIDYEQYF. The chain recombines TRBV28 with TRBJ2-7, with D maybe TRBD1 (5 bases). Looked up from germline, CDR1 is MDHEN and CDR2 is SYDVKM. V gave up 3 bases and J gave up 3 bases, with 12 bases separating them. This CDR3 is built from 14 residues.

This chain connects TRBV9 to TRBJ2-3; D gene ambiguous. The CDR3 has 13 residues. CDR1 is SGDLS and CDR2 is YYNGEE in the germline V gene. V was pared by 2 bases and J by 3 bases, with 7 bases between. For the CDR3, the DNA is TGTGCCAGCAGCGTCGGTTGGACAGATACGCAGTATTTT. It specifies CASSVGWTDTQYF. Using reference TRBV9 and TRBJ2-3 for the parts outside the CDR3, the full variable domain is DSGVTQTPKHLITATGQRVTLRCSPRSGDLSVYWYQQSLDQGLQFLIQYYNGEERAKGNILERFSAQQFPDLHSELNLSSLELGDSALYFCASSVGWTDTQYFGPGTRLTVL.

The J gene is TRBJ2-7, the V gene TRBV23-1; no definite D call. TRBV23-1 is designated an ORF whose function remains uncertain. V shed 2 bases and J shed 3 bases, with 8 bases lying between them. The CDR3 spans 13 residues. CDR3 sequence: CASSQHGRYEQYF. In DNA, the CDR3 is TGCGCCAGCAGTCAACATGGACGCTACGAGCAGTACTTC.

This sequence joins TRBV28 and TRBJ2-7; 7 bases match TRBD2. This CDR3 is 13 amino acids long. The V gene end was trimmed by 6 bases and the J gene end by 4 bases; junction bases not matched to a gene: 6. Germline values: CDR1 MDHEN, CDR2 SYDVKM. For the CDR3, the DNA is TGTGCCAGCAGCCCCGGGGAGGGGTACGAGCAGTACTTC. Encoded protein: CASSPGEGYEQYF.

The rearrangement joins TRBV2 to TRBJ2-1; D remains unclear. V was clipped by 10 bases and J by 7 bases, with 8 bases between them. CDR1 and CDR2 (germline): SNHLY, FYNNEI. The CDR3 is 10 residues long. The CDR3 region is CAISQNEQFF. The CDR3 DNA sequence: TGTGCCATTTCGCAGAATGAGCAGTTCTTC.

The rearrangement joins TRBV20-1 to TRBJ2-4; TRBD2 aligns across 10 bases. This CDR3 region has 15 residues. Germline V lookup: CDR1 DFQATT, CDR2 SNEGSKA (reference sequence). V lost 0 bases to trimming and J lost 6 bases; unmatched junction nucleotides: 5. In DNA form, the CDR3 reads TGCAGTGCTAGAGATCTGCTAGCGGGGGCAAACATTCAGTACTTC. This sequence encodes CSARDLLAGANIQYF.

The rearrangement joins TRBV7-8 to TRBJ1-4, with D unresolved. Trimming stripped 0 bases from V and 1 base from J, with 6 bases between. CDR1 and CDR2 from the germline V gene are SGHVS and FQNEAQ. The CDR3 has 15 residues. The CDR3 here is CASSLAPGTNEKLFF. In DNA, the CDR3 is TGTGCCAGCAGCTTAGCGCCGGGAACTAATGAAAAACTGTTTTTT.

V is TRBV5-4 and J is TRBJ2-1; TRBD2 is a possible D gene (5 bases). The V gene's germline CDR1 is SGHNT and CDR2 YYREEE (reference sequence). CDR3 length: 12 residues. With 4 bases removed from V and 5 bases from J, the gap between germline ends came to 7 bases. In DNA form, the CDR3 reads TGTGCCAGCAGCGCACTAGACAATGAGCAGTTCTTC. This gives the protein CASSALDNEQFF.

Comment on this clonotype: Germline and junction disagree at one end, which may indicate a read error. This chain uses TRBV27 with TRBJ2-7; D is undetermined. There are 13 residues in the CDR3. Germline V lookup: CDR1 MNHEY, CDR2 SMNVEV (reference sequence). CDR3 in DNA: TGTGCCAGCAGCTTATACCCGTCCTACGAGCAGTACTTC. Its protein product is CASSLYPSYEQYF.